This TCR beta chain is from a study of technical replicates of blood from several donors. This CDR3 is built from 18 residues. Germline V gives CDR1 SGHRS, CDR2 YFSETQ. Trimming cost V 4 bases and J 0 bases; bases outside gene matches: 14. Sequenced by immunoSEQ multiplex PCR; TCRdb stores in-frame clones only, minus some. Here the sample spans about 59,000 clones, about 93% being singletons. This clonotype originated in a human donor in good health. Some clones in this sample may be carry-over from other donors' samples. Sequencing was done on a sample of PBMCs. The chain recombines TRBV5-1 with TRBJ2-7; 9 bases map to TRBD2. This CDR3 is CASSQGVAGVPNSYEQYF. In DNA form, the CDR3 reads TGCGCCAGCAGCCAGGGGGTAGCGGGGGTACCGAACTCCTACGAGCAGTACTTC.